This T cell receptor beta chain originates from a study of T cells in Graves' hyperthyroidism and ophthalmopathy. On the study more broadly: At initial diagnosis, before any treatment had begun, peripheral blood was obtained.

The length of the CDR3 is 14 residues. The germline CDR1 and CDR2 sequences are SQVTM and ANQGSEA. Trimming left V 7 bases short and J 9 bases short, with 24 bases between. RNA transcripts gave rise to amplified TCR beta CDR3 regions. First-round RT-PCR of the TCR CDR3 relied on the HTBI primer set. In TCRdb, the multiplex PCR reads were re-called with MiXCR into one record per CDR3 protein. The table records about 350,000 distinct CDR3 sequences, about 20% of them present only once. Material for sequencing was blood. The TCR was taken from a young woman with Graves' hyperthyroidism. The chain has TRBV29-1 and TRBJ1-1, with D possibly being TRBD1 (6 bases). The CDR3 spells CSALRSIQQGQAFF. The CDR3 bases are TGCAGCGCCCTCCGCTCCATACAACAGGGACAAGCTTTCTTT.